These 28 T cell receptor beta chains came from one sample sequenced in a study of cytomegalovirus exposure and HLA in healthy donors. The repertoire was sequenced with immunoSEQ multiplex PCR; TCRdb's copy has only in-frame clones and lacks some. The sample holds some 240,000 clones; roughly 83% are singletons and the top ten take 5.5% to 7%. The specimen sequenced was PBMCs. The source of these receptors is a woman under 30 in good health and CMV-seronegative.

The gene calls are TRBV5-6 and TRBJ1-5; D is perhaps TRBD1 (6 bases). CDR1 is SGHDT and CDR2 is YYEEEE in the germline V gene. The V and J ends lost 2 bases and 7 bases respectively, with 16 bases between them. The CDR3 is 15 amino acids. DNA for the CDR3: TGTGCCAGCAGCTTAGGTGGAGGGGGAGGGCAGCCCCAGCATTTT. It yields the protein CASSLGGGGGQPQHF. Complete variable domain (other parts from reference TRBV5-6 and TRBJ1-5): DAGVTQSPTHLIKTRGQQVTLRCSPKSGHDTVSWYQQALGQGPQFIFQYYEEEERQRGNFPDRFSGHQFPNYSSELNVNALLLGDSALYLCASSLGGGGGQPQHFGDGTRLSIL.

This chain uses TRBV6-5 with TRBJ1-1, with D tentatively TRBD1 (5 bases). CDR1 and CDR2 (germline): MNHEY, SVGAGI. The CDR3 runs 15 residues. Trimming pared 6 bases from V and 3 bases from J, leaving 17 bases between. CDR3: CASSPDKGRHTEAFF. CDR3 coding DNA: TGTGCCAGCAGCCCGGACAAGGGGAGGCACACTGAAGCTTTCTTT.

The rearrangement uses TRBV4-1 and TRBJ2-7, with D hard to call. The germline gives CDR1 MGHRA, CDR2 YSYEKL. The CDR3 sequence is 13 residues long. The V gene lost 0 bases and the J gene lost 6 bases, with 9 bases spanning the gap. CDR3 bases: TGCGCCAGCAGCCAAGATCCCGCCCTCGAGCAGTACTTC. Translating it yields CASSQDPALEQYF.

The chain carries TRBV6-1 and TRBJ2-5; D is undetermined. CDR3 size: 13 residues. Trimming shortened V by 1 base and J by 9 bases, and 12 bases separated the two germline ends. Germline CDR1 reads MNHNS; CDR2 reads SASEGT. CDR3 loop: CASSEEQVTPQYF. The CDR3 DNA reads as TGTGCCAGCAGTGAAGAGCAGGTCACCCCCCAGTACTTC.

This chain links TRBV11-2 with TRBJ2-5, with 10 bases matching TRBD2. Germline values: CDR1 SGHAT, CDR2 FQNNGV. The CDR3 is 17 residues long. V was clipped by 4 bases and J by 6 bases; unmatched bases: 14. CDR3 amino acids: CASSSRGVLAGEQTQYF. CDR3 bases: TGTGCCAGCAGCTCCCGTGGTGTTCTAGCGGGAGAGCAGACCCAGTACTTC.

J is TRBJ2-5 and V is TRBV6-6; the D is unclear. V lost 0 bases and J lost 1, with 12 bases in between. In germline, CDR1 is MNHNY, CDR2 SVGAGI (reference sequence). CDR3 size: 16 residues. CDR3 amino acids: CASSYSSSVLQETQYF. As DNA, the CDR3 is TGTGCCAGCAGTTACTCGTCCAGCGTACTCCAAGAGACCCAGTACTTC.

The V and J genes are TRBV30 and TRBJ1-1; 7 bases are shared with TRBD1. The CDR3 length is 15 residues. Germline CDR1 and CDR2: GTSNPN and SVGIG (reference sequence). With V trimmed by 5 bases and J by 5 bases, 14 bases remained unmatched. CDR3 in DNA: TGTGCCTGGCATCAGGAGGGGGCGCGGGTGACTGAAGCTTTCTTT. Residues: CAWHQEGARVTEAFF.

CDR3 loop: CASSRAGLTYEQYF. The CDR3 coding sequence is TGTGCCAGCAGCCGAGCGGGCCTGACCTACGAGCAGTACTTC. This chain links TRBV7-2 with TRBJ2-7; tentative D call: TRBD2 (6 bases). The V gene's germline CDR1 is SGHTA and CDR2 FQGNSA. Trimming took 5 bases from V and 2 from J, leaving 13 bases between them. This CDR3 comprises 14 residues. Looking up the rest from reference TRBV7-2 and TRBJ2-7 gives the full variable domain: GAGVSQSPSNKVTEKGKDVELRCDPISGHTALYWYRQSLGQGLEFLIYFQGNSAPDKSGLPSDRFSAERTGGSVSTLTIQRTQQEDSAVYLCASSRAGLTYEQYFGPGTRLTVT.

The genes are TRBV6-1 and TRBJ1-4; D remains ambiguous. V lost 5 bases and J lost 7, with 17 bases in between. The CDR3 sequence is 15 residues long. CDR1 and CDR2 from the germline V gene are MNHNS and SASEGT. For the CDR3, the DNA is TGTGCCAGCAGTACCGGACGGTCCGCGAGTGAAAAACTGTTTTTT. It yields the protein CASSTGRSASEKLFF.

The V and J genes are TRBV9 and TRBJ1-2; D ambiguous. The CDR3 is made up of 16 amino acids. The V gene lost 2 bases and the J gene lost 6 bases, with 20 bases spanning the gap. Germline assignment: CDR1 SGDLS and CDR2 YYNGEE. The CDR3 DNA follows: TGTGCCAGCAGCGTGGGCCAAGAAGGGATTTTGCATGGCTACACCTTC. This gives the protein CASSVGQEGILHGYTF. The full variable domain, completed using reference TRBV9 and TRBJ1-2, is DSGVTQTPKHLITATGQRVTLRCSPRSGDLSVYWYQQSLDQGLQFLIQYYNGEERAKGNILERFSAQQFPDLHSELNLSSLELGDSALYFCASSVGQEGILHGYTFGSGTRLTVV.

J is TRBJ1-5 and V is TRBV6-6; 7 bases map to TRBD1. Germline V gene sequence: CDR1 MNHNY, CDR2 SVGAGI (reference sequence). The V gene end was trimmed by 6 bases and the J gene end by 4 bases; junction bases not matched to a gene: 3. The CDR3 contains 13 residues. The CDR3 protein is CASSQGQNQPQHF. DNA of the CDR3: TGTGCCAGCAGCCAGGGACAGAATCAGCCCCAGCATTTT.

CDR3 DNA sequence: TGTGCCAGCAGCTTAGATGGCGGGAGTAGGGACGAGCAGTACTTC. It specifies CASSLDGGSRDEQYF. The chain has TRBV7-9 and TRBJ2-7, with TRBD2 identical over 7 bases. CDR1 SEHNR and CDR2 FQNEAQ come from the germline V gene (reference sequence). CDR3 length: 15 residues. Trimming at V came to 1 base and at J to 5 bases, leaving 8 bases not matched to a gene.

Comments on this clone: One junction end disagrees with the germline gene, perhaps due to a read error. The chain couples TRBV27 to TRBJ1-2; unclear D gene. Germline V gives CDR1 MNHEY, CDR2 SMNVEV (reference sequence). This CDR3 has 10 residues. CDR3 bases: TGTGCCAGCAGTTTCCCCGTTTTGGAGTTC. Its translation: CASSFPVLEF.

This chain connects TRBV5-1 to TRBJ1-1; perhaps TRBD1 as D (5 bases). The CDR3 consists of 13 residues. With 4 bases removed from V and 10 bases from J, the gap between germline ends came to 17 bases. CDR1 SGHRS and CDR2 YFSETQ come from the germline V gene. CDR3 DNA: TGCGCCAGCAGCCCCCCGGGACTCGGGAGAGCTTTCTTT. This sequence encodes CASSPPGLGRAFF.

V gene TRBV10-2 combines with J gene TRBJ2-3; D is unresolved. The V gene's germline CDR1 is WSHSY and CDR2 SAAADI. This CDR3 has 14 amino acids. The V end was cut by 0 bases, the J end by 4 bases, with 8 bases between. The CDR3 reads CASSESDPADTQYF. CDR3 coding DNA: TGCGCCAGCAGTGAGTCGGACCCGGCAGATACGCAGTATTTT.

The V call is TRBV5-1, the J call TRBJ1-1, with 7 bases aligning to TRBD1. V trimming: 6 bases; J trimming: 3 bases; junction bases outside the gene matches: 20. Germline CDR1 is SGHRS and CDR2 is YFSETQ. CDR3 length: 18 amino acids. This chain's CDR3 is CASILIGLGQRNDTEAFF. CDR3 bases: TGCGCCAGCATCCTGATCGGTCTGGGACAGAGGAACGACACTGAAGCTTTCTTT.

In DNA form, the CDR3 reads TGTGCCAGCAGGGGGGGACACCGTAATGAAAAACTGTTTTTT. Protein product: CASRGGHRNEKLFF. The chain combines TRBV2 with TRBJ1-4, with D possibly TRBD1 on 6 matching bases. This CDR3 contains 14 residues. Germline assignment: CDR1 SNHLY and CDR2 FYNNEI. Between the trimmed V and J ends, which lost 6 bases and 4 bases, there was a span of 12 bases.

The V gene is TRBV30, the J gene TRBJ1-5; TRBD1 matches 8 bases. This CDR3 contains 16 residues. Germline-derived CDR1 and CDR2 are GTSNPN and SVGIG (reference sequence). V lost 0 bases and J lost 5; bases outside the gene matches: 9. CDR3 protein: CAWSVAQQGADQPQHF. The CDR3 DNA reads as TGTGCCTGGAGTGTCGCCCAGCAGGGGGCCGATCAGCCCCAGCATTTT.

The chain has TRBV11-3 and TRBJ2-2; D possibly corresponds to TRBD1 (5 bases). The CDR3 extends over 15 amino acids. Germline V gene data show CDR1 as SGHNT and CDR2 as YENEEA. With 3 bases removed from V and 1 base from J, the gap between germline ends came to 9 bases. CDR3 protein: CASSLSQGNTGELFF. As DNA, the CDR3 is TGTGCCAGCAGCTTGTCCCAGGGGAACACCGGGGAGCTGTTTTTT.

The rearrangement uses TRBV6-5 and TRBJ2-3; 8 bases align to TRBD1. The V and J ends lost 5 bases and 0 bases, in that order; junction bases with no gene match: 4. CDR1 is MNHEY, CDR2 SVGAGI, per germline. CDR3 length: 15 amino acids. CDR3 sequence (DNA): TGTGCCAGCAGTCGACAGGGGTATAGCACAGATACGCAGTATTTT. Protein sequence: CASSRQGYSTDTQYF.

The V gene is TRBV5-1, the J gene TRBJ2-7, with TRBD1 matching 9 bases. With 1 base clipped from V and 3 bases from J, the junction kept 2 bases outside the gene matches. This CDR3 has 14 residues. Germline V gives CDR1 SGHRS, CDR2 YFSETQ. The CDR3 nucleotides are TGCGCCAGCAGCTTGTCGGGACAGGGCTACGAGCAGTACTTC. Encoded protein: CASSLSGQGYEQYF.

This clone was recorded only once. The CDR3 loop reads CASSSSDRHKETQYF. The DNA for the CDR3 is TGTGCCAGCAGTTCCTCGGACAGGCACAAAGAGACCCAGTACTTC. This chain joins TRBV6-5 and TRBJ2-5, with TRBD1 matching 7 bases. This CDR3 comprises 15 residues. Germline CDR1 and CDR2: MNHEY and SVGAGI. The ends lost 4 bases at V and 3 bases at J; junction bases unmatched: 8.

J is TRBJ1-1 and V is TRBV16; no reliable D call. The CDR3 loop spans 13 amino acids. Deletions cut 4 bases from V and 0 bases from J, with 6 bases between. Germline CDR1 is KGHSY and CDR2 is FQNENV. CDR3 DNA sequence: TGTGCCAGCAGCCTGACACTGAACACTGAAGCTTTCTTT. Amino acid sequence: CASSLTLNTEAFF.

The chain couples TRBV18 to TRBJ1-2; TRBD1 agrees at 9 bases. The J segment lost 4 bases and the V segment lost 6 bases, leaving 6 bases of the junction unmatched. The length of the CDR3 is 14 residues. In germline, CDR1 is KGHSH, CDR2 LQKENI. The CDR3 DNA follows: TGTGCCAGCTCCTCTGGGACAGGGCGCTATGGCTACACCTTC. Protein: CASSSGTGRYGYTF.

J is TRBJ2-5 and V is TRBV13; 13 nucleotides match TRBD2. The V gene's germline CDR1 is PRHDT and CDR2 FYEKMQ (reference sequence). Trimming at V came to 5 bases and at J to 9 bases, leaving 3 bases not matched to a gene. The CDR3 runs to 13 residues. The CDR3 loop reads CASSPGLAGAQYF. CDR3 coding DNA: TGTGCCAGCAGCCCCGGACTAGCGGGGGCCCAGTACTTC.

The chain combines TRBV4-2 with TRBJ2-1, with 13 bases matching TRBD2. Per germline, CDR1 LGHNA and CDR2 YNFKEQ. Germline trimming cut 5 bases from V and 11 bases from J; bases unmatched to any gene: 6. CDR3 length: 14 amino acids. CDR3 loop: CASSSPGLAGQQFF. The CDR3 DNA is TGTGCCAGCAGCTCCCCGGGACTAGCGGGACAGCAGTTCTTC.

V is TRBV30 and J is TRBJ2-5; a possible D gene is TRBD1 (5 bases). Trimming cost V 4 bases and J 2 bases, with 14 bases left between them. Germline V gene lookup returns CDR1 GTSNPN and CDR2 SVGIG (reference sequence). The CDR3 sequence is 14 residues long. This CDR3 reads CAWTPMGPQETQYF. The CDR3 bases are TGTGCCTGGACCCCAATGGGGCCTCAAGAGACCCAGTACTTC.

The chain carries TRBV6-5 and TRBJ2-7; D is perhaps TRBD1 (6 bases). Germline V gene sequence: CDR1 MNHEY, CDR2 SVGAGI. The CDR3 is made up of 14 amino acids. Trimming took off 0 bases at V and 6 bases at J, with 12 bases between the two ends. CDR3 in amino acids: CASSYSMDRSEQYF. CDR3 nucleotide sequence: TGTGCCAGCAGTTACTCGATGGACAGATCCGAGCAGTACTTC.